Below are 28 T cell receptor beta chains sequenced from a single sample in a study of cytomegalovirus exposure and HLA in healthy donors. Use of 60 Vbeta and 13 Jbeta primers characterized the PCR. Measured with immunoSEQ multiplex PCR; TCRdb has only the in-frame clones, and not every one. Of more than 150,000 clones listed, 60% to 85% are singletons. The sequenced material came from PBMCs. Receptors originate from a man between 18 and 29 years old in good health and CMV-seronegative.

The chain joins TRBV20-1 to TRBJ1-1, with D possibly TRBD1 on 6 matching bases. The CDR3 contains 11 residues. The V and J ends lost 6 bases and 7 bases respectively, with 12 bases between them. Germline V gene data show CDR1 as DFQATT and CDR2 as SNEGSKA (reference sequence). CDR3 sequence reads: CSATSGDEAFF. The CDR3 bases are TGCAGTGCCACCTCAGGGGATGAAGCTTTCTTT.

V gene TRBV10-2 combines with J gene TRBJ2-6; 8 nucleotides align to TRBD2. CDR3 length: 16 amino acids. Germline CDR1 reads WSHSY; CDR2 reads SAAADI. Trimming removed 6 bases from V and 0 bases from J; junction bases left unmatched: 4. CDR3 DNA: TGCGCCAGCAGCCCCGGGAGGGACTCTGGGGCCAACGTCCTGACTTTC. Its protein is CASSPGRDSGANVLTF.

The V gene is TRBV27, the J gene TRBJ1-5, with 10 nucleotides matching TRBD1. Germline values: CDR1 MNHEY, CDR2 SMNVEV (reference sequence). V shed 5 bases, J shed 11 bases, and the junction held 6 bases outside the gene matches. The CDR3 has 13 amino acids. In DNA, the CDR3 is TGTGCCAGCAGTCAGGGACAGGGGAGGTCCCAGCATTTT. Translation gives CASSQGQGRSQHF.

The rearrangement links TRBV2 to TRBJ1-3; D possibly corresponds to TRBD1 (5 bases). Per germline, CDR1 SNHLY and CDR2 FYNNEI. Trimming took 6 bases from V and 0 from J, leaving 15 bases between them. The CDR3 length is 16 residues. CDR3 protein: CASRGTEEYSGNTIYF. CDR3 nucleotide sequence: TGTGCCAGCAGGGGGACTGAAGAATACTCTGGAAACACCATATATTTT.

The chain uses TRBV11-2 and TRBJ1-6, with D maybe TRBD1 (5 bases). The V gene lost 3 bases and the J gene lost 7 bases, with 13 bases spanning the gap. From germline, CDR1 is SGHAT and CDR2 FQNNGV. The CDR3 spans 15 residues. The DNA for the CDR3 is TGTGCCAGCAGCTTGGAGGGGTCGGGGAATTCACCCCTCCACTTT. Translating it yields CASSLEGSGNSPLHF.

The chain has TRBV5-1 and TRBJ1-1; 7 bases are shared with TRBD1. V was clipped by 0 bases and J by 1 base; unmatched bases: 9. Looked up from germline, CDR1 is SGHRS and CDR2 is YFSETQ. The CDR3 extends over 17 amino acids. The CDR3 protein is CASSLGITGVENTEAFF. The CDR3, as DNA: TGCGCCAGCAGCTTGGGAATTACAGGGGTCGAGAACACTGAAGCTTTCTTT.

The chain carries TRBV2 and TRBJ2-7, with D possibly being TRBD2 (5 bases). Germline V gene sequence: CDR1 SNHLY, CDR2 FYNNEI. Trimming took off 10 bases at V and 1 base at J, with 8 bases between the two ends. The CDR3 totals 11 residues. The CDR3 loop is CATRVSYEQYF. The CDR3 DNA is TGTGCCACGAGGGTGTCCTACGAGCAGTACTTC.

The chain links TRBV5-4 to TRBJ2-1; 8 bases line up with TRBD1. The CDR3 is 15 amino acids. CDR1 is SGHNT and CDR2 is YYREEE in the germline V gene (reference sequence). V was pared by 0 bases and J by 8 bases, with 7 bases of the junction left unmatched. CDR3 sequence reads: CASSLDPGGLDEQFF. The CDR3 nucleotides read TGTGCCAGCAGCTTGGATCCAGGGGGCCTGGATGAGCAGTTCTTC.

The genes are TRBV28 and TRBJ1-1; 9 nucleotides agree with TRBD1. Germline V CDR1 and CDR2: MDHEN, SYDVKM. The trim removed 6 bases at V and 11 bases at J, leaving 13 bases unmatched. The CDR3 length is 14 residues. The CDR3 loop reads CASRGTGGASHAFF. CDR3 in DNA: TGTGCCAGCAGGGGAACAGGGGGCGCCTCCCACGCTTTCTTT.

V gene TRBV18 combines with J gene TRBJ2-1; 15 bases map to TRBD2. The junction had 8 bases not matched to a gene; V was cut back by 3 bases and J by 8 bases. CDR1 is KGHSH, CDR2 LQKENI, per germline. This CDR3 comprises 17 residues. CDR3 sequence (DNA): TGTGCCAGCTCACCTGGGACTAGCGGGAGGCAGACGGATGAGCAGTTCTTC. Translating gives CASSPGTSGRQTDEQFF.

This chain connects TRBV11-2 to TRBJ2-7; maybe TRBD1 (5 bases). In germline, CDR1 is SGHAT, CDR2 FQNNGV. CDR3 length: 11 amino acids. V lost 7 bases and J lost 5, with 9 bases in between. This CDR3 is CASILGDEQYF. The CDR3 coding sequence is TGTGCCAGCATTCTAGGGGACGAGCAGTACTTC. The whole variable domain, remainder taken from reference TRBV11-2 and TRBJ2-7, is EAGVAQSPRYKIIEKRQSVAFWCNPISGHATLYWYQQILGQGPKLLIQFQNNGVVDDSQLPKDRFSAERLKGVDSTLKIQPAKLEDSAVYLCASILGDEQYFGPGTRLTVT.

As regards this clone: The junction differs from germline at one of its ends, possibly a read error. The V call is TRBV28, the J call TRBJ2-5, with a tentative D call TRBD1 (6 bases). Germline CDR1 reads MDHEN; CDR2 reads SYDVKM. The CDR3 extends over 13 amino acids. The CDR3 DNA reads as TGTGCCAGCAGTTTGACCCTCCAGGGGACGGAGGACTTC. Amino acids: CASSLTLQGTEDF.

This clone has just one count. The J gene is TRBJ2-1, the V gene TRBV2, with TRBD2 identical over 9 bases. The V gene's germline CDR1 is SNHLY and CDR2 FYNNEI. The CDR3 has 16 amino acids. The trim removed 6 bases at V and 1 base at J, leaving 7 bases unmatched. The CDR3 DNA sequence: TGTGCCAGCAGGATGACTAGCGGAGGGTCCTACAATGAGCAGTTCTTC. Protein: CASRMTSGGSYNEQFF.

This clone occurred a few times. The gene calls are TRBV29-1 and TRBJ1-2; D gene unclear. Per the germline V gene, CDR1 is SQVTM and CDR2 is ANQGSEA. This CDR3 is built from 15 residues. The ends were cut back, 0 bases at V and 8 bases at J, with 19 bases in the middle. The DNA of the CDR3 is TGCAGCGTTGAAGAGAGCTTGCATCGGGAGCCCGGCTACACCTTC. Encoded protein: CSVEESLHREPGYTF.

This clone was recorded a few times. V and J are TRBV7-3 and TRBJ2-3, with D possibly being TRBD2 (5 bases). The germline V and J ends were trimmed by 4 bases and 4 bases, with 18 bases remaining between them. Germline-derived CDR1 and CDR2 are SGHTA and FQGTGA. The CDR3 is 16 residues long. The CDR3 spells CASSSETGGQADTQYF. The CDR3 coding sequence is TGTGCCAGCAGCTCCGAGACGGGCGGGCAAGCAGATACGCAGTATTTT.

This clone was detected only a few times. The chain is built from TRBV27 and TRBJ1-1; possibly TRBD1 for D (6 bases). CDR3 length: 15 amino acids. The V and J ends lost 5 bases and 10 bases respectively, with 23 bases between them. From germline, CDR1 is MNHEY and CDR2 SMNVEV (reference sequence). This chain's CDR3 is CASSQSPGDGLRAFF. The CDR3 DNA is TGTGCCAGCAGTCAGTCGCCAGGGGACGGATTGCGAGCTTTCTTT.

The rearrangement uses TRBV18 and TRBJ2-7; D perhaps matches TRBD1 (6 bases). The CDR3 runs to 12 residues. Germline values: CDR1 KGHSH, CDR2 LQKENI. V was cut by 2 bases and J by 4 bases, with 6 bases left in between. CDR3 nucleotides: TGTGCCAGCTCACCAGACAGGTACGAGCAGTACTTC. As protein: CASSPDRYEQYF.

The chain carries TRBV6-4 and TRBJ2-2; the D is unclear. Between the trimmed V and J ends, which lost 8 bases and 2 bases, there was a span of 9 bases. The CDR3 has 13 amino acids. Germline CDR1 and CDR2: MRHNA and SNTAGT. This chain's CDR3 is CASFTINTGELFF. CDR3 in DNA: TGTGCCAGCTTCACTATTAACACCGGGGAGCTGTTTTTT.

The chain combines TRBV5-1 with TRBJ2-3; D possibly corresponds to TRBD1 (5 bases). The V and J ends lost 0 bases and 2 bases respectively, with 7 bases between them. The CDR3 is made up of 14 amino acids. Per germline, CDR1 SGHRS and CDR2 YFSETQ. CDR3 bases: TGCGCCAGCAGCTTGGGACAGCACACAGATACGCAGTATTTT. Amino acids: CASSLGQHTDTQYF.

This clone was found a few times. J is TRBJ2-7 and V is TRBV11-3; TRBD1 aligns across 8 bases. The CDR3 contains 16 residues. The V gene's germline CDR1 is SGHNT and CDR2 YENEEA. The J segment lost 6 bases and the V segment lost 1 base, leaving 11 bases of the junction unmatched. The CDR3 spells CASSLGAGTGPGEQYF. The CDR3 nucleotides are TGTGCCAGCAGCTTAGGGGCTGGGACAGGACCTGGCGAGCAGTACTTC.

This clone was found once. The chain employs TRBV6-1 and TRBJ2-7, with D perhaps matching TRBD1 (7 bases). The CDR3 runs to 17 residues. Trimming shortened V by 1 base and J by 1 base, and 17 bases separated the two germline ends. CDR1 is MNHNS and CDR2 is SASEGT in the germline V gene. The CDR3 nucleotides are TGTGCCAGCAGTGAAGAGGGCAGGGGGGCCTATTCCTACGAGCAGTACTTC. It codes for CASSEEGRGAYSYEQYF.

CDR3 bases: TGTGCCAGCAGTGTCGGGTTGAACACTGAAGCTTTCTTT. This gives the protein CASSVGLNTEAFF. The chain combines TRBV25-1 with TRBJ1-1; D is ambiguous. The CDR3 loop spans 13 amino acids. Trimming shortened V by 4 bases and J by 0 bases, and 6 bases separated the two germline ends. CDR1 and CDR2 from the germline V gene are MGHDK and SYGVNS. Combining the CDR3 with reference TRBV25-1 and TRBJ1-1 gives the whole variable domain EADIYQTPRYLVIGTGKKITLECSQTMGHDKMYWYQQDPGMELHLIHYSYGVNSTEKGDLSSESTVSRIRTEHFPLTLESARPSHTSQYLCASSVGLNTEAFFGQGTRLTVV.

V is TRBV15 and J is TRBJ2-7, with 9 bases that match TRBD2. V dropped 1 base and J dropped 7; count of bases not matched to a gene: 8. Germline CDR1 LNHNV, CDR2 YYDKDF (reference sequence). This CDR3 region has 15 residues. The chain's CDR3 is CATSRGSGSRIEQYF. CDR3 coding DNA: TGTGCCACCAGCAGAGGTAGCGGGAGCCGTATAGAGCAGTACTTC.

V gene TRBV2 combines with J gene TRBJ2-3, with D perhaps matching TRBD1 (5 bases). From germline, CDR1 is SNHLY and CDR2 FYNNEI. The CDR3 is made up of 14 amino acids. V was pared by 3 bases and J by 6 bases, with 13 bases between. The CDR3 is CASSDWGPADTQYF. As DNA, the CDR3 is TGTGCCAGCAGTGATTGGGGCCCTGCTGATACGCAGTATTTT.

The chain uses TRBV28 and TRBJ2-5; 8 nucleotides match TRBD2. Germline CDR1 MDHEN, CDR2 SYDVKM. The CDR3 runs 15 residues. V shed 4 bases, J shed 5 bases, and the junction held 9 bases outside the gene matches. CDR3 in DNA: TGTGCCAGCAGTTCCCCGGGAGGGTTTGGTGAGACCCAGTACTTC. This sequence encodes CASSSPGGFGETQYF.

The chain couples TRBV15 to TRBJ1-2; 8 bases fit TRBD1. Germline trimming cut 3 bases from V and 6 bases from J; bases unmatched to any gene: 12. This CDR3 is 16 amino acids long. Germline V CDR1 and CDR2: LNHNV, YYDKDF (reference sequence). CDR3 sequence: CATSRTIEDRADGYTF. CDR3 DNA: TGTGCCACCAGCAGGACAATCGAGGACAGGGCGGATGGCTACACCTTC.

The chain links TRBV9 to TRBJ2-5; D is unresolved. The ends were cut back, 2 bases at V and 7 bases at J, with 15 bases in the middle. The CDR3 contains 14 residues. The V gene's germline CDR1 is SGDLS and CDR2 YYNGEE. The CDR3 protein is CASSVTSTSGTQYF. The CDR3 region has the DNA TGTGCCAGCAGCGTGACATCGACCTCTGGGACCCAGTACTTC. The full variable domain, with the rest looked up from reference TRBV9 and TRBJ2-5, is DSGVTQTPKHLITATGQRVTLRCSPRSGDLSVYWYQQSLDQGLQFLIQYYNGEERAKGNILERFSAQQFPDLHSELNLSSLELGDSALYFCASSVTSTSGTQYFGPGTRLLVL.

This clone appeared a few times. CDR3 bases: TGTGCCGCAGGGGAAACTGAAGCTTTCTTT. Translating it yields CAAGETEAFF. The J gene is TRBJ1-1, the V gene TRBV7-9; possibly TRBD1 for D (6 bases). In germline, CDR1 is SEHNR, CDR2 FQNEAQ (reference sequence). The ends were cut back, 11 bases at V and 5 bases at J, with 9 bases in the middle. The CDR3 has 10 residues.